Listed below are T cell receptor beta chains from one sample, sequenced in a study of blood T cell repertoires in COVID-19. Sequencing used immunoSEQ multiplex PCR; TCRdb keeps in-frame clones, though not all of them. In the table there are more than 50,000 clones, 80% to 85% of which are singletons. Material for sequencing was peripheral blood. All receptors come from a woman aged 55-69 years with acute or convalescent COVID-19. Each CDR3 is given with its conserved first and last residue. The D gene is left open where the match is weak. Rows may omit the clone size; those that give it use once, few, many or a size class.

DNA,CDR3,size,D,V,J
TGCGCCAGCAGCCATGTAACAGGGATGGAGATTGCTGGCTACACCTTC,CASSHVTGMEIAGYTF,-,-,TRBV4-1,TRBJ1-2
TGCGCCAGCAGCTTGGAGGGAGGTGAGACCCAGTACTTC,CASSLEGGETQYF,-,-,TRBV5-1,TRBJ2-5
TGTGCCAGTAGTTCGACAGGAGACACTGAAGCTTTCTTT,CASSSTGDTEAFF,-,-,TRBV19,TRBJ1-1
TGTGCCAGCAGCCGAGGGGACAGCGTGACCTACGAGCAGTACTTC,CASSRGDSVTYEQYF,few,TRBD1,TRBV28,TRBJ2-7
TGTGCCAGCAGAGGGGGGGGGTATAATTCACCCCTCCACTTT,CASRGGGYNSPLHF,-,-,TRBV6-5,TRBJ1-6
TGCGCCAGCAGCCAAGGGGGCCCCTATGGCTACACCTTC,CASSQGGPYGYTF,few,-,TRBV4-1,TRBJ1-2
TGTGCCAGCAGTGATTTTCGGGGTGGCTACACCTTC,CASSDFRGGYTF,-,-,TRBV27,TRBJ1-2
TGTGCCAGCAGTATCCGACAGGGCTCCTACGAGCAGTACTTC,CASSIRQGSYEQYF,once,TRBD1,TRBV6-5,TRBJ2-7
TGTGCCAGCAGTCGAACCTACACTAGCGGGAGGGCCGGAGAGACCCAGTACTTC,CASSRTYTSGRAGETQYF,once,TRBD2,TRBV6-6,TRBJ2-5
TGTGCCAGTAGTATGAGGCACCTAGCCAAAAACATTCAGTACTTC,CASSMRHLAKNIQYF,-,-,TRBV19,TRBJ2-4
TGTGCCAGCAGCTTGAGATTGGCGGGGTCGGGTACCGGGGAGCTGTTTTTT,CASSLRLAGSGTGELFF,-,-,TRBV5-6,TRBJ2-2
TGTGCCACCAGCAGAGCCAGCAGGTCAACTAATGAAAAACTGTTTTTT,CATSRASRSTNEKLFF,once,-,TRBV15,TRBJ1-4
TGTGCCAGCAGCTTACAGCAGCTTAATGAAAAACTGTTTTTT,CASSLQQLNEKLFF,-,-,TRBV5-6,TRBJ1-4
TGCGCCAGCAGACAGGGGGCTCGAGGCACCGGGGAGCTGTTTTTT,CASRQGARGTGELFF,-,TRBD1,TRBV10-2,TRBJ2-2
TGTGCCAGCAGTGCTACTCGCGGCTACACCTTC,CASSATRGYTF,medium-sized,-,TRBV2,TRBJ1-2
TGTGCCAGCTCGAACAGGGGAACCTACGAGCAGTACTTC,CASSNRGTYEQYF,-,TRBD1,TRBV27,TRBJ2-7
TGTGCCAGCAGCAAAACTAGTTTCTCAGATACGCAGTATTTT,CASSKTSFSDTQYF,-,-,TRBV9,TRBJ2-3
TGTGCCAGCAGTCCGATTCGAACTAGCACAGATACGCAGTATTTT,CASSPIRTSTDTQYF,-,-,TRBV28,TRBJ2-3
TGTGCCAGCAGCTTAGCGACTATGGATACGCAGTATTTT,CASSLATMDTQYF,-,-,TRBV7-2,TRBJ2-3
TGTGCCTGGAGTGTACTCAAAACTACTGAAGCTTTCTTT,CAWSVLKTTEAFF,-,-,TRBV30,TRBJ1-1
TGTGCCAGCAGTTTTACAGGGGATACTTATTCACCCCTCCACTTT,CASSFTGDTYSPLHF,-,TRBD1,TRBV5-8,TRBJ1-6
TGTGCCAGCAGCTTAGGATGGACTAGCGGGAGCGCCACCGAGCAGTTCTTC,CASSLGWTSGSATEQFF,few,TRBD2,TRBV7-9,TRBJ2-1
TGTGCCAGCAGTACCTATCCGTCCTACGAGCAGTACTTC,CASSTYPSYEQYF,-,-,TRBV6-5,TRBJ2-7
TGTGCCAGCAGCCTTACAGGGATCCAAGAGACCCAGTACTTC,CASSLTGIQETQYF,-,-,TRBV5-6,TRBJ2-5
TGCGCCAGCAGTGGAAGTCCCGGAGGGAGGGGTCCTCCAGATACGCAGTATTTT,CASSGSPGGRGPPDTQYF,-,TRBD2,TRBV10-1,TRBJ2-3
TGTGCCAGCAGCCCGGACAGAGTATATGGCTACACCTTC,CASSPDRVYGYTF,-,-,TRBV3-1/TRBV3-2,TRBJ1-2
TGTGCCAGCAGCCATTCGGGACAGGGGATTTCACCCCTCCACTTT,CASSHSGQGISPLHF,-,TRBD1,TRBV3-1/TRBV3-2,TRBJ1-6
TGTGCCAGCAGCCAGGGCTCCTTGCCCTACAATGAGCAGTTCTTC,CASSQGSLPYNEQFF,-,-,TRBV3-1/TRBV3-2,TRBJ2-1
TGTGCCAGCAGCTTGGCAGGGTCAGTACCTTTCTTT,CASSLAGSVPFF,-,-,TRBV5-5,TRBJ1-1
TGTGCCACCAAAGGACTAGCGGGTCCAGATACGCAGTATTTT,CATKGLAGPDTQYF,-,TRBD2,TRBV15,TRBJ2-3
TGTGCCAGCGAGGCTAGCGCGGCGAACAATGAGCAGTTCTTC,CASEASAANNEQFF,-,-,TRBV2,TRBJ2-1
TGTGCCAGCAGCCAAGAGGGACAGATTAACTATGGCTACACCTTC,CASSQEGQINYGYTF,-,TRBD1,TRBV3-1/TRBV3-2,TRBJ1-2
TGTGCCAGCAGTCGGGGGATTGGAAACACCATATATTTT,CASSRGIGNTIYF,once,-,TRBV6-5,TRBJ1-3
TGTGCCAGCAGCAATCCTACTACGACAGGTGGCTATGGCTACACCTTC,CASSNPTTTGGYGYTF,-,-,TRBV21-1,TRBJ1-2
TGTGCCAGCAGTTTAGCCGAGTACTCTGGAAACACCATATATTTT,CASSLAEYSGNTIYF,-,-,TRBV28,TRBJ1-3
TGTGCCACCAGCAGCACAGGGGTCCCTGGAAACACCATATATTTT,CATSSTGVPGNTIYF,-,TRBD1,TRBV15,TRBJ1-3
TGTGCCAGCTCACCGGGACAGGGCCCCAATCAGCCCCAGCATTTT,CASSPGQGPNQPQHF,-,TRBD1,TRBV18,TRBJ1-5
TGCGCCAGCAAGATCCAGGTCGAGTTAAACACCGGGGAGCTGTTTTTT,CASKIQVELNTGELFF,-,-,TRBV5-1,TRBJ2-2
TGTGCCAGCACCAGGAGCGGGAGCTCCTACAATGAGCAGTTCTTC,CASTRSGSSYNEQFF,few,TRBD2,TRBV5-8,TRBJ2-1
TGTGCCAGCAGCGCGAGACAGGGGGCGGATACGCAGTATTTT,CASSARQGADTQYF,-,TRBD1,TRBV9,TRBJ2-3
TGTGCCAGCAGCTTAGCGTCCGCCGAGCGGGGTGGGGCTTTCTTT,CASSLASAERGGAFF,few,-,TRBV7-9,TRBJ1-1
TGTGCCAGCAAGACTAGCCGAAACACCGGGGAGCTGTTTTTT,CASKTSRNTGELFF,many,TRBD2,TRBV3-1/TRBV3-2,TRBJ2-2
TGTGCCAGCAGCCCCGCCGGGAAACGCAATCAGCCCCAGCATTTT,CASSPAGKRNQPQHF,few,-,TRBV7-2,TRBJ1-5
TGTGCCAGCTCACCCGGGAGAACCTACGAGCAGTACTTC,CASSPGRTYEQYF,-,-,TRBV18,TRBJ2-7
TGCAGTGCTATCCTCTACTACGAGCAGTACTTC,CSAILYYEQYF,once,-,TRBV20-1,TRBJ2-7
TGTGCCAGCAGTAATTACAAGGGGAGGCCTGAAGCTTTCTTT,CASSNYKGRPEAFF,few,-,TRBV6-5,TRBJ1-1
TGTGCCAGCAGTGAGGAGGGGACACCCCTCCACTTT,CASSEEGTPLHF,-,-,TRBV2,TRBJ1-6
TGTGCCAGTAGTTCGGGCGGGGGGTCCGCAGATACGCAGTATTTT,CASSSGGGSADTQYF,-,TRBD2,TRBV19,TRBJ2-3
TGTGCCAGCAGGTTCGCGGCCGTCCAAGAGACCCAGTACTTC,CASRFAAVQETQYF,-,-,TRBV6-5,TRBJ2-5
TGTGCCAGCAGCTTCGGACAGGCTAAAGACATTCAGTACTTC,CASSFGQAKDIQYF,-,TRBD1,TRBV11-2,TRBJ2-4
TGCAGCGTTGAAGAAAGGGGGTCTGAAAAACTGTTTTTT,CSVEERGSEKLFF,-,-,TRBV29-1,TRBJ1-4
TGTGCCAGCAGGCCAGGGGGTCAGGGCACTGAAGCTTTCTTT,CASRPGGQGTEAFF,-,TRBD1,TRBV27,TRBJ1-1
TGCGCCAGCAGTGAGTCCTGGACAGGGAACACCGGGGAGCTGTTTTTT,CASSESWTGNTGELFF,-,TRBD1,TRBV10-1,TRBJ2-2
TGTGCCAGCAGTTTTACAAACGGGGGTAACTATGGCTACACCTTC,CASSFTNGGNYGYTF,-,-,TRBV28,TRBJ1-2
TGTGCCAGCAGCTCCGGGGGGAGGGGTGCAACTAATGAAAAACTGTTTTTT,CASSSGGRGATNEKLFF,-,-,TRBV7-9,TRBJ1-4
TGTGCCAGCTCACTCACTATTAACCACGAGCAGTACTTC,CASSLTINHEQYF,-,-,TRBV18,TRBJ2-7
TGTGCCAGCAGTTTGGGCACTAGAGCCTACGAGCAGTACTTC,CASSLGTRAYEQYF,-,-,TRBV28,TRBJ2-7
TGTGCCAGCACCCATTATAGGGGTGAAGGGACTGAAGCTTTCTTT,CASTHYRGEGTEAFF,-,-,TRBV28,TRBJ1-1